This TCR beta chain comes out of a study of cytomegalovirus exposure and HLA in healthy donors. Amplification used 60 Vbeta primers and 13 Jbeta primers. Generated by immunoSEQ multiplex PCR, the TCRdb table keeps only in-frame clones and is missing some. The sample has about 170,000 clones, approximately 80% seen once. Trimming stripped 8 bases from V and 1 base from J, with 14 bases between. CDR3 length: 15 residues. CDR1 is MNHNY, CDR2 SVGAGI, per germline (reference sequence). Only a few counts were recorded for this clone. The source material was PBMCs. This clonotype was obtained from a man in his late teens or twenties in good health and CMV-seronegative. The V call is TRBV6-6, the J call TRBJ2-2; TRBD1 is a possible D gene (6 bases). The CDR3 coding sequence is TGTGCCAGCCTTAAACAGGGAATGAACACCGGGGAGCTGTTTTTT. Amino acid sequence: CASLKQGMNTGELFF.